This TCR beta chain was profiled in a study of shared clonotypes between healthy human individuals. Study as a whole: Every donor yielded three CD4 naive, three CD4 memory, two CD8 naive and one CD8 memory plate.

Healthy HIV-negative adults with no recent acute infections or vaccinations were recruited as donors. As to this clone: Its antigen remains unknown.

Original handling: ImmunoSEQ output lacked quality scores and full-length reads, limiting matched filtering. Libraries were prepared by immunoSEQ multiplex PCR; TCRdb keeps only in-frame clonotypes and omits some of them. That table gives V, J and clone size, and the DNA gave D and trimming. The table includes roughly 400,000 clones, about 96% detected once. Findings and caveats of the study: Tissue TCR repertoires likely differ from these blood-only repertoires.

The CDR3 extends over 16 amino acids. The rearrangement uses TRBV21-1 and TRBJ2-2; the tabulated D call, TRBD1, remains unverified against the DNA. TRBV21-1 is a pseudogene. This receptor was taken from a man aged 25-40 years in good health. Sequenced sample: memory CD8+ T cells sorted from blood. Subset indicated: CD45RO+ cells pooled with CCR7-negative TemRA cells. The CDR3 region is CASSKMWATNTGELFF. The CDR3, as DNA: TGTGCCAGCAGCAAAATGTGGGCCACGAACACCGGGGAGCTGTTTTTT.